A selection of T cell receptor beta chains follows, all from one sample in a study of blood T cells in healthy people across ages. TCRdb fed the 5' RACE reads into MiXCR, producing one record per CDR3 protein. The table has hundreds of thousands of distinct CDR3 sequences, around 46% seen once. The sequenced material came from blood. The receptor source for this set is a man aged 30-40 years in good health. Each CDR3 is given without its conserved first and last residue. Fields, in order: J gene, clone size, V gene, CDR3 length, CDR3 protein. Clone size, where shown, is once, few, many, or a class for clones that have expanded.

>TRBJ2-5|once|TRBV12-3/TRBV12-4|16
ASSLWSYGRETQETQY
>TRBJ1-2|.|TRBV6-6|12
ASSPRDRDWGYT
>TRBJ2-7|.|TRBV7-6|12
ASSLMSGAYEQY
>TRBJ2-2|.|TRBV3-1|12
ASSQNGGARELF
>TRBJ2-5|.|TRBV13|10
ASSRGLETQY
>TRBJ2-5|few|TRBV4-3|11
ASSPSRQETQY
>TRBJ2-5|.|TRBV6-5|12
ASRPTGARETQY
>TRBJ1-6|.|TRBV2|11
ASRGNVDSPLH
>TRBJ2-1|once|TRBV4-2|14
ASSQEVAGGLTEQF
>TRBJ1-5|.|TRBV27|11
ASEEISNQPQH
>TRBJ1-2|.|TRBV6-1|9
ASSEELGYT
>TRBJ2-5|few|TRBV4-3|13
ASSQDGRAQETQY
>TRBJ1-5|.|TRBV24-1|14
ATSAKGGQRNQPQH
>TRBJ2-1|.|TRBV7-2|13
ASKADGGGYNEQF
>TRBJ1-1|many|TRBV11-1|13
ASSLARGLGTEAF
>.|.|TRBV5-6|13
ASSHGLADPYEQY
>TRBJ2-5|.|TRBV7-2|9
AGGSQETQY
>TRBJ1-4|.|TRBV20-1|12
SARVGTSNEKLF
>TRBJ1-2|.|TRBV12-3/TRBV12-4|12
ASSLAGNGYGYT
>TRBJ2-7|.|TRBV6-5|12
ASSYQGQSYEQY
>TRBJ1-1|.|TRBV6-2/TRBV6-3|14
ASSYWARWTNTEAF
>TRBJ1-4|.|TRBV5-1|13
ASSMGTGANEKLF